This T cell receptor beta chain stems from a study of blood T cell repertoires in COVID-19. Study overall: Samples representing acute and convalescent COVID-19 were sourced from the United States, Italy and Spain.

TCRdb's copy holds only in-frame clones and misses some; the assay was immunoSEQ multiplex PCR. The sample carries hundreds of thousands of clones, approximately 80% recorded once. Looked up from germline, CDR1 is MGHDK and CDR2 is SYGVNS. The CDR3 extends over 12 amino acids. Trimming stripped 10 bases from V and 3 bases from J, with 12 bases between. The chain recombines TRBV25-1 with TRBJ1-1; D remains ambiguous. The source is a woman aged 80 or over with acute or convalescent COVID-19. Sequenced sample: peripheral blood. The CDR3 protein is CATVLGDTEAFF. The CDR3 region has the DNA TGTGCCACGGTCCTCGGGGACACTGAAGCTTTCTTT.